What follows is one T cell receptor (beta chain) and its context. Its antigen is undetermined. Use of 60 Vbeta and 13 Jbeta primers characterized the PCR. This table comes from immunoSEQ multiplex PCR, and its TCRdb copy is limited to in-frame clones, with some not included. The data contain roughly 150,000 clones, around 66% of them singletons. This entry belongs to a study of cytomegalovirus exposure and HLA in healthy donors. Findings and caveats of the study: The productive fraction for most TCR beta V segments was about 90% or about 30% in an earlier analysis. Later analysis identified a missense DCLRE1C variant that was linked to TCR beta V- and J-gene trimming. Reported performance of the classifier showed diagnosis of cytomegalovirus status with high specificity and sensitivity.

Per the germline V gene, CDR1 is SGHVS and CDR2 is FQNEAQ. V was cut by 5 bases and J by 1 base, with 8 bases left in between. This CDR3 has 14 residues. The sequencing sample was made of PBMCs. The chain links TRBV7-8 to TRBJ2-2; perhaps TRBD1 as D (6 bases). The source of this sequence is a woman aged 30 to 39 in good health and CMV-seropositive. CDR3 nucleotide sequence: TGTGCCAGCAGCCTGACAGGGAACACCGGGGAGCTGTTTTTT. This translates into CASSLTGNTGELFF.